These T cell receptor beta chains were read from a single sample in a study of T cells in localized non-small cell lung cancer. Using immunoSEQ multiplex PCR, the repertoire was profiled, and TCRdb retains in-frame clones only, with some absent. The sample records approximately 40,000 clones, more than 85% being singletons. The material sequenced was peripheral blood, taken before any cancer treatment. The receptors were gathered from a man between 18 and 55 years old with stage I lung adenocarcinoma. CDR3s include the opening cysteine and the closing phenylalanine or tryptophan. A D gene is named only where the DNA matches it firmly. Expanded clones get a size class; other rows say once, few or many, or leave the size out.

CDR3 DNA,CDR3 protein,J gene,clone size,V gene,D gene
TGTGCCAGCAGCGGGGGACTAACCTACGAGCAGTACTTC,CASSGGLTYEQYF,TRBJ2-7,.,TRBV5-6,TRBD2
TGTGCCAGCGCACCAAGGGCCGCAAGGGAGACCCAGTACTTC,CASAPRAARETQYF,TRBJ2-5,.,TRBV18,.
TGTGCCACGGGACAGAGTGAAAAACTGTTTTTT,CATGQSEKLFF,TRBJ1-4,.,TRBV10-3,TRBD1
TGTGCCAGCAGCCAAAGGGACAGGGGAAACACTGAAGCTTTCTTT,CASSQRDRGNTEAFF,TRBJ1-1,.,TRBV5-6,TRBD1
TGTGCCAGCAGCTTTCAGACTAGCGGGGGGCGTGAGCAGTTCTTC,CASSFQTSGGREQFF,TRBJ2-1,.,TRBV13,TRBD2
TGTGCTAGTGGTTTGGCCAGACAGAAACTTATCTATGGCTACACCTTC,CASGLARQKLIYGYTF,TRBJ1-2,.,TRBV12-5,.
TGTGCCAGCAGCTTACAAGGGAGTACCAATCAGCCCCAGCATTTT,CASSLQGSTNQPQHF,TRBJ1-5,.,TRBV7-2,.
TGCGCCAGCAGCCAAGAGAGTCAGCGGGGGATCAATGAGCAGTTCTTC,CASSQESQRGINEQFF,TRBJ2-1,.,TRBV4-3,TRBD2
TGTGCCAGCAGTGAAGCCCCAGGCAGGGGGCTAAGAATCACCGGGGAGCTGTTTTTT,CASSEAPGRGLRITGELFF,TRBJ2-2,once,TRBV2,TRBD1
TGCAGCGTTGAAGGGCGGGGGGTCCAGTTCTTC,CSVEGRGVQFF,TRBJ2-1,few,TRBV29-1,TRBD2
TGTGCCAGCAGCACTCCGGGCCAAGGGCTAGGTGGCTACACCTTC,CASSTPGQGLGGYTF,TRBJ1-2,.,TRBV5-6,.
TGTGCCAGCAGTGAATGGGGGGGCGATGAAAAACTGTTTTTT,CASSEWGGDEKLFF,TRBJ1-4,few,TRBV2,.
TGCGCCAGCAGCTTGGTCGGGGAATCGCACTATGGCTACACCTTC,CASSLVGESHYGYTF,TRBJ1-2,.,TRBV5-1,.
TGTGCCAGCAGTTCCCGGCAGGCGACTAGCACAGATACGCAGTATTTT,CASSSRQATSTDTQYF,TRBJ2-3,.,TRBV6-5,.
TGCAGCGTTGGCTCCGGGACTAACACCGGGGAGCTGTTTTTT,CSVGSGTNTGELFF,TRBJ2-2,.,TRBV29-1,.
TGTGCCAGCAGTCCGGGACTAGCGGGGGGAGGCGGGGAGCTGTTTTTT,CASSPGLAGGGGELFF,TRBJ2-2,few,TRBV7-7,TRBD2
TGTGCCAGCAGCTGGGGGCGCGGTAATTCACCCCTCCACTTT,CASSWGRGNSPLHF,TRBJ1-6,once,TRBV7-2,.
TGTGCCAGCAGTTTCACCTGGGACTGGGGACAAGAGACCCAGTACTTC,CASSFTWDWGQETQYF,TRBJ2-5,.,TRBV28,.
TGTGCCAGCAGCTTCCGTGTGGGGGGAGGGGGAAACACCATATATTTT,CASSFRVGGGGNTIYF,TRBJ1-3,.,TRBV7-2,.
TGCGCCAGCAGCCAAGAAAGGGCAGGTTCACCCCTCCACTTT,CASSQERAGSPLHF,TRBJ1-6,.,TRBV4-1,.
TGTGCCTGGAGCCTAGCGGGGGGGGGCAGAAGCTATGGCTACACCTTC,CAWSLAGGGRSYGYTF,TRBJ1-2,.,TRBV30,.
TGTGCCAGCTCGGCGGGGAAGATGAACACTGAAGCTTTCTTT,CASSAGKMNTEAFF,TRBJ1-1,.,TRBV18,.
TGCGCCAGCAGCCCCTATTGGAGGACTAGCACCTACGAGCAGTACTTC,CASSPYWRTSTYEQYF,TRBJ2-7,once,TRBV4-1,TRBD2
TGTGCCAGCAGCCACACCGGGACTAGCGGGGGTGATGAGCAGTTCTTC,CASSHTGTSGGDEQFF,TRBJ2-1,.,TRBV4-2,TRBD2
TGCGCCAGCAGCCCAGGACCTCAGGGGAGGCAGACCCAGTACTTC,CASSPGPQGRQTQYF,TRBJ2-5,.,TRBV5-1,.
TGTGCCAGCAAGGGGACAGGGCGTTCTGGAAACACCATATATTTT,CASKGTGRSGNTIYF,TRBJ1-3,.,TRBV2,TRBD1
TGTGCCAGCAGCTTAGACAGGGCGGAAGCTTTCTTT,CASSLDRAEAFF,TRBJ1-1,once,TRBV11-1,.
TGCGCCAGCAGCGGAGGACTAGCGGGGCCAGAGACCCAGTACTTC,CASSGGLAGPETQYF,TRBJ2-5,.,TRBV5-1,TRBD2
TGCGCCAGCAGCCAAGGCGGGGGGCAGAGCGGGGAGCTGTTTTTT,CASSQGGGQSGELFF,TRBJ2-2,once,TRBV4-1,TRBD2
TGTGCCAGTAGTATCGTATGGGGAGTCGGCAATCAGCCCCAGCATTTT,CASSIVWGVGNQPQHF,TRBJ1-5,.,TRBV19,.
TGTGCCAGCAGTCGACTAGGTAGTTTAACAGATACGCAGTATTTT,CASSRLGSLTDTQYF,TRBJ2-3,.,TRBV5-5,.
TGTGCCAGCAGCCCTACAACGAACACTGAAGCTTTCTTT,CASSPTTNTEAFF,TRBJ1-1,.,TRBV7-7,.
TGTGCCAGCAGTTCCCGGACAGGGTTTGGCGGGGAGCTGTTTTTT,CASSSRTGFGGELFF,TRBJ2-2,.,TRBV6-5,TRBD1
TGTGCCAGCAGGGGTACAATCATGAACACTGAAGCTTTCTTT,CASRGTIMNTEAFF,TRBJ1-1,.,TRBV7-9,.
TGCGCCAGCAGCGCGACCGGGACTAAATTTAGCACAGATACGCAGTATTTT,CASSATGTKFSTDTQYF,TRBJ2-3,.,TRBV5-1,TRBD2
TGTGCCATCAGTGGTCGAGGGGACAGCCAGAGCCAATTACAGTCTGGGGCCAACGTCCTGACTTTC,CAISGRGDSQSQLQSGANVLTF,TRBJ2-6,.,TRBV10-3,TRBD1
TGTGCCAGCAGCTTAGAGGGTCCCTCCTACGAGCAGTACTTC,CASSLEGPSYEQYF,TRBJ2-7,.,TRBV11-3,.
TGTGCCAGCAGCTTAGCCGGGGGGAGGGGCGGAGAGACCCAGTACTTC,CASSLAGGRGGETQYF,TRBJ2-5,.,TRBV7-2,TRBD2
TGTGCCAGCAGTTCCAGTTCAGGGGGCCGCACTGAAGCTTTCTTT,CASSSSSGGRTEAFF,TRBJ1-1,.,TRBV6-5,TRBD1
TGTGCCAGCCATACGGAATCAGGGGGAAAGGGAAACACCATATATTTT,CASHTESGGKGNTIYF,TRBJ1-3,.,TRBV7-9,TRBD1
TGTGCCACCGAGGGGACAACTAATGAAAAACTGTTTTTT,CATEGTTNEKLFF,TRBJ1-4,.,TRBV15,.
TGTGCCAGTAGTCCTTCGGGGCGTTATGGCTACACCTTC,CASSPSGRYGYTF,TRBJ1-2,once,TRBV19,.
TGTGCCAGCAGCCCGGCTTGGGAAAACACCGGGGAGCTGTTTTTT,CASSPAWENTGELFF,TRBJ2-2,.,TRBV7-9,.
TGTGCCAGCAGTTACTCCACCGGGGAGCTGTTTTTT,CASSYSTGELFF,TRBJ2-2,.,TRBV6-5,.
TGTGCCAGCAGCGCCCACGGAGTCAGGGGACCTGGGGCCAACGTCCTGACTTTC,CASSAHGVRGPGANVLTF,TRBJ2-6,.,TRBV7-2,.
TGTGCCAGCAGCCAAGAGCTATTGGGGGGGAAGTACACTGAAGCTTTCTTT,CASSQELLGGKYTEAFF,TRBJ1-1,once,TRBV4-2,.
TGTGCCAGCGGGATAAGCTCCTACGAGCAGTACTTC,CASGISSYEQYF,TRBJ2-7,.,TRBV28,.
TGTGCACTAAGCGGGGAAAAACTGTTTTTT,CALSGEKLFF,TRBJ1-4,.,TRBV25-1,.
TGTGCCAGCAGCCCTTTGAGGTCCCCGGGCACCGGGGAGCTGTTTTTT,CASSPLRSPGTGELFF,TRBJ2-2,.,TRBV6-6,.
TGTGCCAGCAGCGTAGATATCGGAGTCGGGATTTTGAACACTGAAGCTTTCTTT,CASSVDIGVGILNTEAFF,TRBJ1-1,.,TRBV9,.
TGTGCCAGCAGCGATTACAGGGGTCTAAACGAGCAGTACTTC,CASSDYRGLNEQYF,TRBJ2-7,.,TRBV13,TRBD1